Detailed here is one TCR beta chain. This entry belongs to a study of blood T cell repertoires in COVID-19. On the study more broadly: COVID-19 samples from acute and convalescent phases originated in the United States, Italy and Spain.

TCRdb's table, derived via immunoSEQ multiplex PCR, lists solely in-frame clones and lacks some. The sample holds some 250,000 clones, about 84% seen once. J gave up 4 bases and V 1 base, and 8 bases lay outside the gene matches. Germline V CDR1 and CDR2: SNHLY, FYNNEI. This CDR3 has 18 residues. The source is a woman of 80 years or more with acute or convalescent COVID-19. The rearrangement links TRBV2 to TRBJ2-2; 11 nucleotides line up with TRBD2. Sample: peripheral blood. This CDR3 reads CASSEVPGLAVITGELFF. Written as DNA, the CDR3 is TGTGCCAGCAGTGAAGTCCCGGGACTAGCGGTGATCACCGGGGAGCTGTTTTTT.